This T cell receptor (beta chain) derives from a study of shared clonotypes between healthy human individuals. Notes on the study in general: Read depth was anticipated to influence clonotype sharing among donors. Among non-shared clonotypes, generation probabilities were lower than among those shared by all four donors. Naive CD4 clonotypes were shared across a handful of donors at 4% to 5%.

Germline V gene sequence: CDR1 MNHNY, CDR2 SVGAGI (reference sequence). This CDR3 comprises 13 residues. With 11 bases clipped from V and 4 bases from J, the junction kept 9 bases outside the gene matches. A note on this clone: Its antigen is currently unknown.

The naive CD8 fraction comprised CD45RO-negative cells positively selected for CCR7 and excluded terminally differentiated effector memory CD45RA+ cells. Donors comprised only Caucasian adults living in Nashville, Tennessee. Method: immunoSEQ multiplex PCR; TCRdb's copy keeps in-frame clones and lacks some. Of some 1,900,000 clones listed, less than 95% are singletons. This sequence joins TRBV6-6 and TRBJ1-1; TRBD1 aligns across 8 bases. The TCR comes from a man aged 18 to 35 in good health. Sequenced sample: naive CD8+ T cells sorted from blood. The chain's CDR3 is CAGSGGASTEAFF. The CDR3 DNA is TGTGCCGGGTCAGGGGGCGCGAGCACTGAAGCTTTCTTT.